What follows are 11 T cell receptor beta chains derived from one specimen sequenced in a study of control samples from healthy donors and cancer patients. Data came from immunoSEQ multiplex PCR; TCRdb stores just in-frame clones and leaves some out. The sample records some 110,000 clones, over 75% being singletons. Sequencing was carried out using PBMCs. The receptors here all came from a woman in her forties or fifties with colorectal cancer.

The J gene is TRBJ2-3, the V gene TRBV4-1; D could derive from TRBD1 or TRBD2 (5 bases each). V gave up 1 base and J gave up 3 bases, with 11 bases separating them. The CDR3 spans 15 residues. Germline V gene sequence: CDR1 MGHRA, CDR2 YSYEKL. CDR3 protein: CASSQAGLGTDTQYF. The CDR3 DNA sequence: TGCGCCAGCAGCCAAGCGGGGCTGGGGACAGATACGCAGTATTTT.

The gene calls are TRBV28 and TRBJ2-7, with 9 bases that match TRBD1. Germline V gene lookup returns CDR1 MDHEN and CDR2 SYDVKM. With V trimmed by 4 bases and J by 3 bases, 4 bases remained unmatched. The CDR3 covers 14 residues. The CDR3, as DNA: TGTGCCAGCAGTTCCGGGACAGGGAGCTACGAGCAGTACTTC. It is translated as CASSSGTGSYEQYF.

The rearrangement links TRBV10-1 to TRBJ2-1; 7 nucleotides agree with TRBD1. The CDR3 loop spans 13 amino acids. Germline assignment: CDR1 WNHNN and CDR2 SYGVQD (reference sequence). V shed 7 bases and J 9 bases; nucleotides not matched to a gene: 9. The CDR3 here is CASNMDRRGEQFF. As DNA, the CDR3 is TGCGCCAGCAACATGGACAGGCGAGGTGAGCAGTTCTTC.

CDR3 sequence (DNA): TGTGCCAGCAGCTTGGGGACAGGGAATGGCTACACCTTC. Residues: CASSLGTGNGYTF. The chain has TRBV5-5 and TRBJ1-2; TRBD1 matches at 8 bases. J lost 6 bases, V lost 0 bases, and 1 base had no gene match. This CDR3 is 13 amino acids long. The germline V gene has CDR1 SGHKS and CDR2 YYEKEE (reference sequence). The full variable domain, completed using reference TRBV5-5 and TRBJ1-2, is DAGVTQSPTHLIKTRGQQVTLRCSPISGHKSVSWYQQVLGQGPQFIFQYYEKEERGRGNFPDRFSARQFPNYSSELNVNALLLGDSALYLCASSLGTGNGYTFGSGTRLTVV.

The chain recombines TRBV7-3 with TRBJ2-2; tentative D call: TRBD1 (6 bases). Germline-derived CDR1 and CDR2 are SGHTA and FQGTGA. Trimming took 6 bases from V and 7 from J, leaving 9 bases between them. This CDR3 comprises 12 residues. CDR3 sequence reads: CASSKGDGELFF. CDR3 nucleotides: TGTGCCAGCAGTAAGGGGGACGGGGAGCTGTTTTTT. Based on the CDR3 plus reference TRBV7-3 and TRBJ2-2, the full variable domain is GAGVSQTPSNKVTEKGKYVELRCDPISGHTALYWYRQSLGQGPEFLIYFQGTGAADDSGLPNDRFFAVRPEGSVSTLKIQRTERGDSAVYLCASSKGDGELFFGEGSRLTVL.

V is TRBV11-2 and J is TRBJ2-3; D gene ambiguous. V shed 1 base and J shed 5 bases, with 10 bases lying between them. Germline values: CDR1 SGHAT, CDR2 FQNNGV. The CDR3 has 14 amino acids. The CDR3 DNA reads as TGTGCCAGCAGCTTAGCTAGGGAAATAGATACGCAGTATTTT. This gives the protein CASSLAREIDTQYF.

This clone was detected only once. The rearrangement uses TRBV25-1 and TRBJ2-7; 7 bases match TRBD2. The CDR3 is made up of 15 amino acids. Germline values: CDR1 MGHDK, CDR2 SYGVNS. The V segment lost 2 bases and the J segment 4 bases; nucleotides outside the gene matches: 8. CDR3: CASSEPRGGDYEQYF. CDR3 nucleotides: TGTGCCAGCAGTGAACCCCGGGGAGGGGATTACGAGCAGTACTTC.

The rearrangement joins TRBV11-2 to TRBJ1-1; D is undetermined. With 1 base removed from V and 10 bases from J, the gap between germline ends came to 10 bases. The CDR3 runs 12 residues. Germline V gene data show CDR1 as SGHAT and CDR2 as FQNNGV. The CDR3 DNA follows: TGTGCCAGCAGCTTAGGTAGTCTTAGAGCTTTCTTT. As protein: CASSLGSLRAFF. Using reference TRBV11-2 and TRBJ1-1 for the parts outside the CDR3, the full variable domain is EAGVAQSPRYKIIEKRQSVAFWCNPISGHATLYWYQQILGQGPKLLIQFQNNGVVDDSQLPKDRFSAERLKGVDSTLKIQPAKLEDSAVYLCASSLGSLRAFFGQGTRLTVV.

The J gene is TRBJ1-2, the V gene TRBV18; the D is unclear. The CDR3 loop spans 13 amino acids. Germline loops: CDR1 KGHSH, CDR2 LQKENI. Trimming took 6 bases from V and 7 from J, leaving 15 bases between them. CDR3 nucleotide sequence: TGTGCCAGCTCGACTGACGTCAAAGGTGGCTACACCTTC. It is translated as CASSTDVKGGYTF.

This clone was recorded only once. This rearrangement joins TRBV13 to TRBJ1-2, with a possible D match to TRBD1 (6 bases). Germline V CDR1 and CDR2: PRHDT, FYEKMQ (reference sequence). Trimming pared 5 bases from V and 0 bases from J, leaving 16 bases between. The CDR3 totals 16 residues. The CDR3 region is CASSLEGTPANYGYTF. Written as DNA, the CDR3 is TGTGCCAGCAGCCTCGAGGGGACACCAGCTAACTATGGCTACACCTTC.

The gene calls are TRBV5-1 and TRBJ2-7; 9 nucleotides line up with TRBD1. V gave up 4 bases and J gave up 5 bases; unmatched junction bases: 10. Germline CDR1 is SGHRS and CDR2 is YFSETQ. The CDR3 length is 15 residues. The CDR3 region has the DNA TGCGCCAGCAGCACGGGACAGGGTATTTCCCACGAGCAGTACTTC. Translation gives CASSTGQGISHEQYF. The full variable domain, its missing parts supplied by reference TRBV5-1 and TRBJ2-7, is KAGVTQTPRYLIKTRGQQVTLSCSPISGHRSVSWYQQTPGQGLQFLFEYFSETQRNKGNFPGRFSGRQFSNSRSEMNVSTLELGDSALYLCASSTGQGISHEQYFGPGTRLTVT.